This T cell receptor (beta chain) was documented in a study of CD8 T cells in Susac syndrome. From blood CD8+ and CD4+ T cells, TCR beta sequences were generated. With 2 bases clipped from V and 3 bases from J, the junction kept 0 bases outside the gene matches. The CDR3 length is 15 residues. The germline gives CDR1 MNHNS, CDR2 SASEGT. The RNA input was about 0.5 to 1 ug, and it was reverse transcribed with random hexamers. TCRdb used MiXCR to reprocess the immunoSEQ multiplex PCR reads, holding one entry per CDR3 protein. The sample carries a few hundred thousand distinct CDR3 sequences, more than 70% recorded once.

Sequenced input: CD8+ T cells from PBMCs. The origin of this receptor is a human donor with multiple sclerosis. J is TRBJ2-2 and V is TRBV6-1; 10 bases agree with TRBD2. The CDR3, as DNA: TGTGCCAGCAGTGAACTAGCGGGAGACACCGGGGAGCTGTTTTTT. This gives the protein CASSELAGDTGELFF.